Following are 21 T cell receptor beta chains from one sample sequenced in a study of blood T cell repertoires in COVID-19. Sequencing was performed with immunoSEQ multiplex PCR; in TCRdb, only in-frame clones are kept and a portion is missing. The table shows hundreds of thousands of clones, with roughly 90% occurring only once. The sequenced sample consisted of peripheral blood. The source is a woman in her thirties with active or convalescent COVID-19.

This chain links TRBV29-1 with TRBJ2-3, with TRBD1 matching 8 bases. CDR3 length: 13 residues. The J segment lost 6 bases and the V segment lost 4 bases, leaving 6 bases of the junction unmatched. The germline CDR1 and CDR2 sequences are SQVTM and ANQGSEA. Written as DNA, the CDR3 is TGCAGCGTTGCGACAGGGGTCTCCGATACGCAGTATTTT. Translated, it gives CSVATGVSDTQYF.

The chain carries TRBV18 and TRBJ1-2, with 8 nucleotides matching TRBD1. The V segment lost 3 bases and the J segment 1 base; nucleotides outside the gene matches: 7. Germline V CDR1 and CDR2: KGHSH, LQKENI. CDR3 length equals 16 residues. The DNA for the CDR3 is TGTGCCAGCTCACCCGAGACAGGGGCATTTAACTATGGCTACACCTTC. Translating gives CASSPETGAFNYGYTF.

J is TRBJ2-3 and V is TRBV4-2; 7 bases are a match to TRBD2. The V gene end was trimmed by 1 base and the J gene end by 7 bases; junction bases not matched to a gene: 5. CDR1 and CDR2 from the germline V gene are LGHNA and YNFKEQ. The CDR3 has 14 amino acids. The CDR3, as DNA: TGTGCCAGCAGCCAAGGGGGGACTATCAATACGCAGTATTTT. It yields the protein CASSQGGTINTQYF.

This rearrangement joins TRBV4-1 to TRBJ1-5; D is undetermined. Trimming took 5 bases from V and 5 from J, leaving 10 bases between them. CDR3 length equals 13 residues. Looked up from germline, CDR1 is MGHRA and CDR2 is YSYEKL. The CDR3 DNA reads as TGCGCCAGCAGCTCGGGTCGGGATCAGCCCCAGCATTTT. The encoded protein is CASSSGRDQPQHF.

The J gene is TRBJ2-1, the V gene TRBV4-2; 13 bases are a match to TRBD2. Germline trimming cut 0 bases from V and 10 bases from J; bases unmatched to any gene: 6. The germline V gene encodes CDR1 LGHNA and CDR2 YNFKEQ. The CDR3 sequence is 16 residues long. CDR3 protein: CASSQEGTSGVGEQFF. The CDR3 nucleotides are TGTGCCAGCAGCCAAGAGGGGACTAGCGGGGTGGGGGAGCAGTTCTTC.

This chain uses TRBV29-1 with TRBJ2-4, with D perhaps matching TRBD2 (6 bases). Trimming removed 5 bases from V and 9 bases from J, with 17 bases in between. There are 13 residues in the CDR3. Germline V gives CDR1 SQVTM, CDR2 ANQGSEA. CDR3 coding DNA: TGCAGCGTTAACGGCGGGGACTGGTCCATTCAGTACTTC. Translated: CSVNGGDWSIQYF.

The sample holds one count of this clone. The rearrangement joins TRBV5-6 to TRBJ1-3; TRBD1 aligns across 8 bases. Trimming at V came to 4 bases and at J to 3 bases, leaving 6 bases not matched to a gene. This CDR3 comprises 15 residues. Germline V gene data show CDR1 as SGHDT and CDR2 as YYEEEE. The DNA of the CDR3 is TGTGCCAGCAGCCGGGCGGACAGGGATGGAAACACCATATATTTT. It translates to CASSRADRDGNTIYF.

Only a few counts were recorded for this clone. The chain couples TRBV5-1 to TRBJ1-1; TRBD1 matches 10 bases. There are 15 residues in the CDR3. V lost 3 bases to trimming and J lost 1 base; unmatched junction nucleotides: 3. The V gene's germline CDR1 is SGHRS and CDR2 YFSETQ. In DNA form, the CDR3 reads TGCGCCAGCAGCTGGACAGGGGGGACGAACACTGAAGCTTTCTTT. This codes for CASSWTGGTNTEAFF.

The chain combines TRBV5-6 with TRBJ1-5; D ambiguous. The CDR3 length is 15 residues. The V end lost 2 bases, the J end lost 0 bases, and 9 bases lay between the germline ends. Germline CDR1 is SGHDT and CDR2 is YYEEEE. The CDR3 region has the DNA TGTGCCAGCAGCTTAATAGACAATAGCAATCAGCCCCAGCATTTT. The encoded protein is CASSLIDNSNQPQHF.

To note about this clone: The sample carries other DNA sequences with the same CDR3. This chain uses TRBV4-1 with TRBJ1-6; D not resolved. The length of the CDR3 is 15 residues. V lost 0 bases and J 0 bases, leaving 3 bases between the germline ends. CDR1 and CDR2 (germline): MGHRA, YSYEKL. DNA of the CDR3: TGCGCCAGCAGCCAAGAGAGCTCCTATAATTCACCCCTCCACTTT. Translating gives CASSQESSYNSPLHF.

V and J are TRBV9 and TRBJ2-7; TRBD1 aligns across 10 bases. This CDR3 spans 18 amino acids. The germline CDR1 and CDR2 sequences are SGDLS and YYNGEE. The ends lost 4 bases at V and 1 base at J; junction bases unmatched: 14. CDR3 bases: TGTGCCAGCAGCCCCGGGACAGGGGCACCCAGCACTTCCTACGAGCAGTACTTC. It is translated as CASSPGTGAPSTSYEQYF.

The rearrangement uses TRBV13 and TRBJ2-2; 12 bases agree with TRBD2. The CDR3 runs to 17 residues. Trimming took 4 bases from V and 0 from J; bases not matched to a gene: 3. The germline V gene has CDR1 PRHDT and CDR2 FYEKMQ (reference sequence). The CDR3 DNA reads as TGTGCCAGCAGCTCCGGACTAGCGGGGACGAACACCGGGGAGCTGTTTTTT. It encodes CASSSGLAGTNTGELFF.

The genes are TRBV5-1 and TRBJ2-3; TRBD2 might be the D (5 bases). Per the germline V gene, CDR1 is SGHRS and CDR2 is YFSETQ. V gave up 4 bases and J gave up 0 bases, with 12 bases separating them. This CDR3 has 15 residues. CDR3 bases: TGCGCCAGCAGCCACAGCGGTCCTAGCACAGATACGCAGTATTTT. Amino acid sequence: CASSHSGPSTDTQYF.

The chain joins TRBV27 to TRBJ1-6, with 7 bases identical to TRBD1. Germline lookup yields CDR1 MNHEY and CDR2 SMNVEV (reference sequence). The junction had 8 bases not matched to a gene; V was cut back by 2 bases and J by 7 bases. CDR3 size: 16 residues. The CDR3 nucleotides read TGTGCCAGCAGTTTAACCTCCGACAGGGTAAATTCACCCCTCCACTTT. Translating gives CASSLTSDRVNSPLHF.

This chain joins TRBV4-1 and TRBJ1-1; D is perhaps TRBD1 (6 bases). Trimming removed 3 bases at V and 2 bases at J, with 13 bases between. The CDR3 extends over 15 amino acids. The V gene's germline CDR1 is MGHRA and CDR2 YSYEKL. The CDR3 loop reads CASSHLLQGNTEAFF. The CDR3 DNA reads as TGCGCCAGCAGCCATCTGTTACAGGGAAACACTGAAGCTTTCTTT.

This sequence joins TRBV19 and TRBJ1-5; 7 positions match TRBD1. CDR1 is LNHDA and CDR2 is SQIVND in the germline V gene (reference sequence). The length of the CDR3 is 16 residues. J lost 5 bases, V lost 5 bases, and 12 bases had no gene match. In DNA, the CDR3 is TGTGCCAGTAGTGCGCTGTGGGACAGCAACTATCAGCCCCAGCATTTT. This encodes CASSALWDSNYQPQHF.

The chain combines TRBV27 with TRBJ1-2; no clear D. This CDR3 comprises 12 residues. V lost 3 bases and J lost 6, with 8 bases in between. Germline CDR1 reads MNHEY; CDR2 reads SMNVEV (reference sequence). CDR3 loop: CASSFAGNGYTF. In nucleotides, the CDR3 is TGTGCCAGCAGTTTCGCGGGAAATGGCTACACCTTC.

This clone was seen only once. The chain is built from TRBV6-5 and TRBJ2-7, with a possible D match to TRBD1 (5 bases). V shed 5 bases and J shed 3 bases, with 14 bases lying between them. This CDR3 spans 14 amino acids. Germline V gives CDR1 MNHEY, CDR2 SVGAGI. This CDR3 is CASSTPDTGYEQYF. Written as DNA, the CDR3 is TGTGCCAGCAGTACTCCTGATACAGGCTACGAGCAGTACTTC.

This clone was seen once. CDR3 in amino acids: CASSTQIQPQHF. For the CDR3, the DNA is TGTGCCAGCAGTACACAAATCCAGCCCCAGCATTTT. The chain joins TRBV28 to TRBJ1-5, with D unresolved. V gave up 5 bases and J gave up 7 bases, with 9 bases separating them. Germline CDR1 MDHEN, CDR2 SYDVKM. This CDR3 region has 12 residues.

This clone is a singleton in its sample. This chain joins TRBV7-9 and TRBJ1-2; 9 nucleotides align to TRBD1. With V trimmed by 5 bases and J by 9 bases, 13 bases remained unmatched. CDR3 length equals 15 residues. Germline V lookup: CDR1 SEHNR, CDR2 FQNEAQ (reference sequence). CDR3 residues: CASSASGTGLSSYTF. CDR3 sequence (DNA): TGTGCCAGCAGCGCATCCGGGACAGGGTTAAGTAGCTACACCTTC.

Regarding this clone: The same CDR3 is also encoded by other DNA sequences in this sample. This chain uses TRBV2 with TRBJ2-7; TRBD1 agrees at 8 bases. J was trimmed by 2 bases and V by 4 bases; bases with no gene match: 4. From germline, CDR1 is SNHLY and CDR2 FYNNEI. CDR3 length: 14 amino acids. The CDR3 is CASSVGTGPYEQYF. The CDR3 nucleotides are TGTGCCAGCAGTGTTGGGACAGGACCCTACGAGCAGTACTTC. Full variable domain (outside the CDR3, taken from reference TRBV2 and TRBJ2-7): EPEVTQTPSHQVTQMGQEVILRCVPISNHLYFYWYRQILGQKVEFLVSFYNNEISEKSEIFDDQFSVERPDGSNFTLKIRSTKLEDSAMYFCASSVGTGPYEQYFGPGTRLTVT.